This is a list of T cell receptor beta chains from one sample in a study of shared clonotypes between healthy human individuals. TCRdb's table, derived via immunoSEQ multiplex PCR, lists solely in-frame clones and lacks some. The repertoire holds about 2,500,000 clones, with more than 90% as singletons. The sample taken for sequencing was naive CD4+ T cells sorted from blood. The origin of the receptors is a man aged 18 to 29 in good health. CDR3s include the opening cysteine and the closing phenylalanine or tryptophan. The D gene is left open where the match is weak. A clone size is listed for some rows: how often the clone was seen (once, few, many), or a class if it is expanded.

size: .
J: TRBJ1-4
D: .
V: TRBV6-5
CDR3: CASSMRGSEKLFF
DNA: TGTGCCAGCAGTATGAGGGGCTCCGAAAAACTGTTTTTT

size: once
J: TRBJ2-1
D: TRBD1
V: TRBV18
CDR3: CASSPRDSYNEQFF
DNA: TGTGCCAGCTCACCAAGGGACAGCTACAATGAGCAGTTCTTC

size: .
J: TRBJ2-1
D: .
V: TRBV6-5
CDR3: CASSPDWGLYNEQFF
DNA: TGTGCCAGCAGCCCCGACTGGGGGCTATACAATGAGCAGTTCTTC

size: .
J: TRBJ2-7
D: TRBD1
V: TRBV11-2
CDR3: CASRPQGASEQYF
DNA: TGTGCCAGCAGACCACAGGGGGCGAGCGAGCAGTACTTC

size: .
J: TRBJ2-5
D: TRBD1
V: TRBV6-5
CDR3: CATGRQGAFETQYF
DNA: TGTGCCACCGGGAGACAGGGGGCTTTCGAGACCCAGTACTTC

size: .
J: TRBJ1-2
D: .
V: TRBV28
CDR3: CASSFLNYGYTF
DNA: TGTGCCAGCAGTTTCCTGAACTATGGCTACACCTTC

size: .
J: TRBJ2-7
D: .
V: TRBV6-1
CDR3: CASRAGQSYEQYF
DNA: TGTGCCAGCAGAGCGGGACAGTCCTACGAGCAGTACTTC

size: .
J: TRBJ1-1
D: .
V: TRBV12-5
CDR3: CASGSLSIRTIPEAFF
DNA: TGTGCTAGTGGTTCCCTCTCTATCCGGACGATCCCTGAAGCTTTCTTT

size: .
J: TRBJ2-2
D: TRBD1
V: TRBV6-4
CDR3: CASSLTGGDTGELFF
DNA: TGTGCCAGCAGCTTGACAGGGGGCGACACCGGGGAGCTGTTTTTT

size: .
J: TRBJ2-7
D: .
V: TRBV7-9
CDR3: CASSLATSPSYEQYF
DNA: TGTGCCAGCAGCTTAGCGACATCGCCTTCCTACGAGCAGTACTTC

size: .
J: TRBJ1-2
D: TRBD1
V: TRBV27
CDR3: CASSGTGLDGYTF
DNA: TGTGCCAGCTCCGGGACAGGGTTGGATGGCTACACCTTC

size: .
J: TRBJ1-3
D: .
V: TRBV30
CDR3: CAWSGVSAFGNTIYF
DNA: TGTGCCTGGAGTGGTGTGTCAGCCTTTGGAAACACCATATATTTT

size: .
J: TRBJ2-1
D: .
V: TRBV6-6
CDR3: CASSYGQVSYNEQFF
DNA: TGTGCCAGCAGTTACGGGCAGGTCTCCTACAATGAGCAGTTCTTC

size: .
J: TRBJ2-6
D: .
V: TRBV5-1
CDR3: CASSLGRGSGANVLTF
DNA: TGCGCCAGCAGCCTTGGACGAGGCTCTGGGGCCAACGTCCTGACTTTC

size: .
J: TRBJ2-3
D: .
V: TRBV19
CDR3: CASSLDTDTQYF
DNA: TGTGCCAGTAGTCTCGACACAGATACGCAGTATTTT

size: .
J: TRBJ1-3
D: .
V: TRBV11-2
CDR3: CASSLENTIYF
DNA: TGTGCCAGCAGCTTAGAGAACACCATATATTTT

size: .
J: TRBJ2-1
D: TRBD1
V: TRBV7-2
CDR3: CASSPDRGWDNEQFF
DNA: TGTGCCAGCAGCCCCGACAGGGGCTGGGACAATGAGCAGTTCTTC